The 16 T cell receptor beta chains listed next were all sequenced from one sample in a study of blood T cell repertoires in COVID-19. Sequencing used immunoSEQ multiplex PCR; TCRdb keeps in-frame clones, though not all of them. Here the sample spans a few hundred thousand clones, less than 95% being singletons. The sample consisted of PBMCs or T cells enriched from blood (not recorded which). The source is a man between 18 and 29 years old who had recovered from COVID-19.

The V gene is TRBV11-3, the J gene TRBJ1-2; D gene uncertain. This CDR3 is built from 14 residues. Germline CDR1 reads SGHNT; CDR2 reads YENEEA. Trimming shortened V by 0 bases and J by 2 bases, and 7 bases separated the two germline ends. CDR3 in amino acids: CASSLDDTNYGYTF. CDR3 nucleotides: TGTGCCAGCAGCTTAGACGACACCAACTATGGCTACACCTTC.

The CDR3 protein is CASSLGQTYGYTF. The CDR3 DNA is TGTGCCAGCAGCTTGGGGCAGACCTATGGCTACACCTTC. The gene calls are TRBV11-3 and TRBJ1-2; D is perhaps TRBD1 (5 bases). The CDR3 consists of 13 residues. Trimming left V 3 bases short and J 4 bases short, with 9 bases between. Germline lookup yields CDR1 SGHNT and CDR2 YENEEA. Drawing the rest from reference TRBV11-3 and TRBJ1-2, the complete variable domain is EAGVVQSPRYKIIEKKQPVAFWCNPISGHNTLYWYLQNLGQGPELLIRYENEEAVDDSQLPKDRFSAERLKGVDSTLKIQPAELGDSAVYLCASSLGQTYGYTFGSGTRLTVV.

The chain links TRBV11-3 to TRBJ1-1; maybe TRBD1 (6 bases). V dropped 4 bases and J dropped 0 bases, with 9 bases sitting between them. The length of the CDR3 is 14 residues. Germline CDR1 SGHNT, CDR2 YENEEA. Here the CDR3 DNA reads TGTGCCAGCAGCTCAAACAGGGTGAACACTGAAGCTTTCTTT. Translation gives CASSSNRVNTEAFF.

The chain couples TRBV6-6 to TRBJ2-3; D is perhaps TRBD2 (6 bases). Germline V gene data show CDR1 as MNHNY and CDR2 as SVGAGI (reference sequence). The CDR3 consists of 12 residues. The V end lost 7 bases, the J end lost 8 bases, and 13 bases lay between the germline ends. The CDR3 DNA reads TGTGCCAGCACCAACGGGGGAGGTACGCAGTATTTT. It yields the protein CASTNGGGTQYF.

This clone was counted a single time. V usage is TRBV11-3 and J usage is TRBJ2-3, with a possible D match to TRBD2 (6 bases). The CDR3 consists of 15 residues. Germline V gene sequence: CDR1 SGHNT, CDR2 YENEEA. Trimming cost V 5 bases and J 0 bases, with 12 bases left between them. The CDR3 protein is CASSRGTSSTDTQYF. In nucleotides, the CDR3 is TGTGCCAGCAGCCGCGGGACTTCTAGCACAGATACGCAGTATTTT.

This rearrangement joins TRBV5-1 to TRBJ1-4; TRBD1 matches at 7 bases. CDR1 is SGHRS, CDR2 YFSETQ, per germline. CDR3 length: 14 residues. Trimming removed 8 bases from V and 2 bases from J; junction bases left unmatched: 6. This chain's CDR3 is CASRQGGTNEKLFF. The CDR3, as DNA: TGCGCCAGTCGACAGGGCGGGACTAATGAAAAACTGTTTTTT.

The rearrangement links TRBV12-5 to TRBJ2-3; TRBD2 matches 8 bases. CDR3 size: 13 residues. Trimming cost V 5 bases and J 6 bases; bases outside gene matches: 4. Germline V gene lookup returns CDR1 LGHNT and CDR2 FRNRAP. CDR3 in amino acids: CASGRGGVDTQYF. CDR3 in DNA: TGTGCTAGTGGTCGGGGGGGCGTTGATACGCAGTATTTT.

CDR3 bases: TGTGCCAGCAGCTTGGATGCGGCGGAGGAGCCCCAGCATTTT. Protein product: CASSLDAAEEPQHF. The V gene is TRBV5-4, the J gene TRBJ1-5; no clear D gene. Germline CDR1 SGHNT, CDR2 YYREEE (reference sequence). V was cut by 0 bases and J by 8 bases, with 12 bases left in between. The CDR3 extends over 14 amino acids.

The rearrangement uses TRBV3-1 (or the pseudogene TRBV3-2) and TRBJ2-5; TRBD1 aligns across 9 bases. The V gene end was trimmed by 4 bases and the J gene end by 4 bases; junction bases not matched to a gene: 7. CDR1 LGHDT and CDR2 YNNKEL come from the germline V gene (reference sequence). The CDR3 loop spans 15 amino acids. CDR3 protein: CASSLGQGRRETQYF. In DNA, the CDR3 is TGTGCCAGCAGCCTAGGACAGGGGAGACGAGAGACCCAGTACTTC.

The rearrangement uses TRBV5-5 and TRBJ2-5; TRBD1 might be the D (6 bases). This CDR3 is 14 amino acids long. Trimming removed 4 bases at V and 0 bases at J, with 10 bases between. CDR1 SGHKS and CDR2 YYEKEE come from the germline V gene (reference sequence). The CDR3 DNA reads TGTGCCAGCAGCGCCGGGACATACCAAGAGACCCAGTACTTC. This translates into CASSAGTYQETQYF.

This clone was found once. J is TRBJ1-1 and V is TRBV2; no definite D call. This CDR3 has 14 residues. In germline, CDR1 is SNHLY, CDR2 FYNNEI. Trimming left V 4 bases short and J 1 base short, with 10 bases between. The CDR3 DNA reads TGTGCCAGCAGTGTGACTGAAAGGAACACTGAAGCTTTCTTT. Protein product: CASSVTERNTEAFF.

This CDR3 reads CASSPDSSTVKNTEAFF. In DNA form, the CDR3 reads TGTGCCAGCAGCCCCGACAGCTCGACAGTGAAAAACACTGAAGCTTTCTTT. The chain recombines TRBV5-6 with TRBJ1-1; D is possibly TRBD1 (5 bases). V shed 4 bases and J shed 2 bases, with 21 bases lying between them. Germline assignment: CDR1 SGHDT and CDR2 YYEEEE. The CDR3 length is 17 residues.

This CDR3 is CASSQDLRPSEQYF. Here the CDR3 DNA reads TGTGCCAGCAGCCAAGATCTTCGTCCGAGCGAGCAGTACTTC. This sequence joins TRBV14 and TRBJ2-7; D uncertain. The CDR3 consists of 14 residues. V lost 0 bases and J lost 6, with 12 bases in between. CDR1 is SGHDN, CDR2 FVKESK, per germline.

The chain is built from TRBV2 and TRBJ1-1; 8 bases are a match to TRBD1. V shed 7 bases, J shed 3 bases, and the junction held 13 bases outside the gene matches. CDR3 length: 16 amino acids. The germline gives CDR1 SNHLY, CDR2 FYNNEI. The DNA for the CDR3 is TGTGCCAGCATCGCAGGGGGCAGCGCTCGGGACACTGAAGCTTTCTTT. This encodes CASIAGGSARDTEAFF.

The rearrangement joins TRBV18 to TRBJ2-7; a possible D gene is TRBD1 (5 bases). Germline-derived CDR1 and CDR2 are KGHSH and LQKENI. This CDR3 is 16 amino acids long. V was clipped by 4 bases and J by 6 bases, with 22 bases between them. The CDR3 spells CASSRSGTGAFGEQYF. The DNA for the CDR3 is TGTGCCAGCTCACGTTCCGGCACAGGCGCCTTCGGCGAGCAGTACTTC.

The chain combines TRBV9 with TRBJ1-6; D ambiguous. This CDR3 comprises 16 residues. Germline V gives CDR1 SGDLS, CDR2 YYNGEE. The V and J ends lost 4 bases and 0 bases respectively, with 11 bases between them. The CDR3 coding sequence is TGTGCCAGCAGCTTCGAGGGAAGCTCCTATAATTCACCCCTCCACTTT. Encoded protein: CASSFEGSSYNSPLHF.